This entry is about one TCR beta chain. Its antigen is not identified. The PCR was carried out with 60 Vbeta primers and 13 Jbeta primers. The protocol was immunoSEQ multiplex PCR, while the TCRdb copy is restricted to in-frame clones and leaves out a portion. In the table there are 100,000 to 150,000 clones, roughly 78% of which are singletons. The CDR3 is 13 residues long. Germline-derived CDR1 and CDR2 are MNHNS and SASEGT. The V gene lost 8 bases and the J gene lost 4 bases, with 14 bases spanning the gap. These data originate in a study of cytomegalovirus exposure and HLA in healthy donors. Findings and limits, study-wide: A missense variant in DCLRE1C was later tied to TCR beta V- and J-gene trimming. Most subjects' HLA-A and HLA-B alleles were reportedly predicted from TCR beta sequences.

The chain uses TRBV6-1 and TRBJ2-5, with no clear D. The material sequenced was PBMCs. This TCR was sampled from a man between 25 and 39 years old in good health and CMV-seronegative. In DNA, the CDR3 is TGTGCCAGCTCCCCTCCGTGGCTAGAGACCCAGTACTTC. Protein: CASSPPWLETQYF.